Listed below are T cell receptor beta chains from one sample, sequenced in a study of T cell changes during pregnancy in multiple sclerosis. TCRdb's copy holds only in-frame clones and misses some; the assay was immunoSEQ multiplex PCR. This table has under 20,000 clones, over 75% appearing once. The sequences come from CD8+ T cells from peripheral blood mononuclear cells, collected after pregnancy. The source of these receptors is a female donor with multiple sclerosis, enrolled in a pregnancy study. CDR3s include the opening cysteine and the closing phenylalanine or tryptophan. A D gene is named only where the DNA matches it firmly. Some rows mark clone size as missing; the rest say once, few, many or name a class of expanded clone.

size: few; D: TRBD2; J: TRBJ2-7; V: TRBV6-1; length: 16; DNA: TGTGCCAGCAGTGGACTAGCGGGAGCTTCCTCCTACGAGCAGTACTTC; CDR3: CASSGLAGASSYEQYF
size: .; D: TRBD2; J: TRBJ2-4; V: TRBV11-2; length: 14; DNA: TGTGCCAGCAGCGGACTAGCGGGGGTAAACATTCAGTACTTC; CDR3: CASSGLAGVNIQYF
size: .; D: .; J: TRBJ1-5; V: TRBV11-1; length: 13; DNA: TGTGCCAGCAGCTATAATAGCAATCAGCCCCAGCATTTT; CDR3: CASSYNSNQPQHF
size: .; D: TRBD1; J: TRBJ2-1; V: TRBV4-3; length: 15; DNA: TGCGCCAGCAGACCGGGACAGGGGAGGGGCAATGAGCAGTTCTTC; CDR3: CASRPGQGRGNEQFF
size: .; D: .; J: TRBJ1-1; V: TRBV27; length: 14; DNA: TGTGCCAGCAGATACGCGGAGGGCTACACTGAAGCTTTCTTT; CDR3: CASRYAEGYTEAFF
size: .; D: .; J: TRBJ1-1; V: TRBV19; length: 12; DNA: TGTGCCAGTAGTATTATGGACAGTGAAGCTTTCTTT; CDR3: CASSIMDSEAFF
size: .; D: .; J: TRBJ1-1; V: TRBV15; length: 14; DNA: TGTGCCACCAGCAGAGATCAGGGTTATACTGAAGCTTTCTTT; CDR3: CATSRDQGYTEAFF
size: .; D: TRBD1; J: TRBJ1-3; V: TRBV7-8; length: 16; DNA: TGTGCCAGCAGCTTCGGGACAGGGCACTCTGGAAACACCATATATTTT; CDR3: CASSFGTGHSGNTIYF
size: few; D: .; J: TRBJ1-1; V: TRBV28; length: 16; DNA: TGTGCCAGCAGTACTAATCATATGGACAGGAACACTGAAGCTTTCTTT; CDR3: CASSTNHMDRNTEAFF
size: .; D: .; J: TRBJ1-2; V: TRBV7-2; length: 15; DNA: TGTGCCAGCAGCTCCCTCTGGGGGGTTAATTATGGCTACACCTTC; CDR3: CASSSLWGVNYGYTF
size: .; D: .; J: TRBJ1-1; V: TRBV4-1; length: 16; DNA: TGCGCCAGCAGCCAAGGTGATCGCCAGGAGGACGCTGAAGCTTTCTTT; CDR3: CASSQGDRQEDAEAFF
size: once; D: .; J: TRBJ2-5; V: TRBV29-1; length: 15; DNA: TGCAGCGTTGAGGCGTGGGCCCAGTACCAAGAGACCCAGTACTTC; CDR3: CSVEAWAQYQETQYF
size: .; D: .; J: TRBJ2-1; V: TRBV30; length: 13; DNA: TGTGCCTGGGAGACAGGCGGGGGTGATGAGCAGTTCTTC; CDR3: CAWETGGGDEQFF
size: .; D: TRBD1; J: TRBJ1-5; V: TRBV19; length: 15; DNA: TGTGCCAGTAGTATCATCAGGGGGCCCAATCAGCCCCAGCATTTT; CDR3: CASSIIRGPNQPQHF
size: few; D: .; J: TRBJ1-2; V: TRBV21-1; length: 14; DNA: TGTGCCAGCAGCTCTCCCGGGACAGGGGATGGCTACACCTTC; CDR3: CASSSPGTGDGYTF
size: .; D: .; J: TRBJ1-1; V: TRBV30; length: 13; DNA: TGTGCCTGGAGTGTACAGGGGAACACTGAAGCTTTCTTT; CDR3: CAWSVQGNTEAFF
size: .; D: .; J: TRBJ1-4; V: TRBV7-9; length: 14; DNA: TGTGCCAGCACCCCACTAGGAACTAATGAAAAACTGTTTTTT; CDR3: CASTPLGTNEKLFF
size: once; D: .; J: TRBJ2-7; V: TRBV4-2; length: 14; DNA: TGTGCCAGCAGCCAAGGCTCTAGAACCTACGAGCAGTACTTC; CDR3: CASSQGSRTYEQYF
size: .; D: TRBD2; J: TRBJ2-5; V: TRBV7-9; length: 17; DNA: TGTGCCAGCAGCTCGACTAGCCGAGGCGGGATACAAGAGACCCAGTACTTC; CDR3: CASSSTSRGGIQETQYF
size: .; D: .; J: TRBJ1-1; V: TRBV28; length: 14; DNA: TGTGCCAGCAGTATGGAGGGTTGGAACACTGAAGCTTTCTTT; CDR3: CASSMEGWNTEAFF
size: .; D: .; J: TRBJ2-1; V: TRBV2; length: 12; DNA: TGTGCCAGCAGTGACTTAGGAGGTGAGCAGTTCTTC; CDR3: CASSDLGGEQFF
size: once; D: TRBD1; J: TRBJ1-5; V: TRBV19; length: 17; DNA: TGTGCCAGTAACCCCATTCGACAGGGGGATAGCAATCAGCCCCAGCATTTT; CDR3: CASNPIRQGDSNQPQHF
size: .; D: TRBD2; J: TRBJ2-1; V: TRBV27; length: 15; DNA: TGTGCCAGCAGTTTCGGGACTAGCGGTTACAATGAGCAGTTCTTC; CDR3: CASSFGTSGYNEQFF
size: .; D: TRBD2; J: TRBJ2-2; V: TRBV30; length: 12; DNA: TGTGCCTGGGGACTAGGCACCGGGGAGCTGTTTTTT; CDR3: CAWGLGTGELFF
size: .; D: TRBD1; J: TRBJ2-5; V: TRBV4-3; length: 14; DNA: TGCGCCAGCAGCCTGGACAGGGGCCGGGAGACCCAGTACTTC; CDR3: CASSLDRGRETQYF
size: .; D: TRBD2; J: TRBJ2-1; V: TRBV28; length: 17; DNA: TGTGCCAGCACAGGTTTGCGGGAGGGCCTTTTCTACAATGAGCAGTTCTTC; CDR3: CASTGLREGLFYNEQFF
size: .; D: TRBD1; J: TRBJ1-4; V: TRBV7-9; length: 12; DNA: TGTGCCAGCAGCCAAGGACAGGGAGGACTGTTTTTT; CDR3: CASSQGQGGLFF
size: .; D: .; J: TRBJ2-5; V: TRBV7-2; length: 14; DNA: TGTGCCAGCAGCCTCGCTAGCGTGGTGGAGACCCAGTACTTC; CDR3: CASSLASVVETQYF
size: .; D: TRBD1; J: TRBJ2-7; V: TRBV5-1; length: 15; DNA: TGCGCCAGCAGCTCCGACGGGACAGGCCCCTACGAGCAGTACTTC; CDR3: CASSSDGTGPYEQYF
size: .; D: TRBD2; J: TRBJ2-7; V: TRBV7-2; length: 14; DNA: TGTGCCAGCAGCACCGGACTAGAATGGTACGAGCAGTACTTC; CDR3: CASSTGLEWYEQYF
size: .; D: TRBD1; J: TRBJ2-7; V: TRBV5-1; length: 16; DNA: TGCGCCAGTGCCGGGACAGGGACCTCGGGGTTGGACGAGCAGTACTTC; CDR3: CASAGTGTSGLDEQYF
size: .; D: .; J: TRBJ1-1; V: TRBV11-3; length: 13; DNA: TGTGCCAGCAGCTTAGGCCCGGGAACTGAAGCTTTCTTT; CDR3: CASSLGPGTEAFF
size: .; D: TRBD1; J: TRBJ1-2; V: TRBV6-1; length: 15; DNA: TGTGCCAGCAGTGACCCGGGACAGCAGAACTATGGCTACACCTTC; CDR3: CASSDPGQQNYGYTF
size: once; D: TRBD1; J: TRBJ1-2; V: TRBV27; length: 15; DNA: TGTGCCAGCAGTTTATCGAGGGGGCAGAACTATGGCTACACCTTC; CDR3: CASSLSRGQNYGYTF
size: .; D: TRBD1; J: TRBJ1-1; V: TRBV11-3; length: 15; DNA: TGTGCCAGCAGCTTAGGGGACAGGGGGGATACTGAAGCTTTCTTT; CDR3: CASSLGDRGDTEAFF
size: .; D: TRBD1; J: TRBJ1-1; V: TRBV11-2; length: 16; DNA: TGTGCCAGCAGCTTCGGTGCCAGGGGGGCGAACACTGAAGCTTTCTTT; CDR3: CASSFGARGANTEAFF
size: .; D: TRBD2; J: TRBJ2-3; V: TRBV27; length: 15; DNA: TGTGCCAGCAGTTTTCAGCGGGAGGGCCCAGATACGCAGTATTTT; CDR3: CASSFQREGPDTQYF
size: .; D: .; J: TRBJ1-5; V: TRBV27; length: 13; DNA: TGTGCCAGCAGTTTAGCGGTCAATCAGCCCCAGCATTTT; CDR3: CASSLAVNQPQHF
size: .; D: .; J: TRBJ1-5; V: TRBV28; length: 15; DNA: TGTGCCAGCAGTTTATATCGGGAAGGGCCTCAGCCCCAGCATTTT; CDR3: CASSLYREGPQPQHF
size: .; D: .; J: TRBJ1-2; V: TRBV9; length: 13; DNA: TGTGCCAGCAGCGAAGAGGGAATTGATGGCTACACCTTC; CDR3: CASSEEGIDGYTF
size: .; D: .; J: TRBJ2-5; V: TRBV11-2; length: 15; DNA: TGTGCCAGCAGCTTAGTCGGGGGTGGGGGGGAGACCCAGTACTTC; CDR3: CASSLVGGGGETQYF
size: once; D: TRBD1; J: TRBJ2-3; V: TRBV7-6; length: 15; DNA: TGTGCCAGCAGCGTAGGACAGGGGCACACAGATACGCAGTATTTT; CDR3: CASSVGQGHTDTQYF
size: .; D: .; J: TRBJ1-3; V: TRBV6-1; length: 15; DNA: TGTGCCAGCAGTGATTTAACAGGCTCTGGAAACACCATATATTTT; CDR3: CASSDLTGSGNTIYF
size: .; D: .; J: TRBJ1-3; V: TRBV11-2; length: 14; DNA: TGTGCCAGCAGCTTATCGGGGTCTGGAAACACCATATATTTT; CDR3: CASSLSGSGNTIYF
size: .; D: .; J: TRBJ2-7; V: TRBV25-1; length: 11; DNA: TGTGCCAGCAGTGAAGTCGGCGAGCAGTACTTC; CDR3: CASSEVGEQYF
size: .; D: .; J: TRBJ1-5; V: TRBV7-9; length: 16; DNA: TGTGCCAGCAGCCGAAGCGGGGAGGCGGGCAATCAGCCCCAGCATTTT; CDR3: CASSRSGEAGNQPQHF
size: .; D: TRBD2; J: TRBJ2-7; V: TRBV6-5; length: 13; DNA: TGTGCCAGCAGTTGGCGGGGGGCCTACGAGCAGTACTTC; CDR3: CASSWRGAYEQYF
size: .; D: TRBD1; J: TRBJ2-7; V: TRBV28; length: 14; DNA: TGTGCCAGCAGTTTAACCGGGACAGCCTACGAGCAGTACTTC; CDR3: CASSLTGTAYEQYF
size: .; D: .; J: TRBJ2-1; V: TRBV6-4; length: 16; DNA: TGTGCCAGCAGTGTGTCGGCGGGTGAGCCATACAATGAGCAGTTCTTC; CDR3: CASSVSAGEPYNEQFF
size: .; D: TRBD1; J: TRBJ1-1; V: TRBV27; length: 14; DNA: TGTGCCAGCAGTTCACACAGGGGGCCCACTGAAGCTTTCTTT; CDR3: CASSSHRGPTEAFF
size: .; D: .; J: TRBJ2-7; V: TRBV7-9; length: 14; DNA: TGTGCCAGCAGCCCACCGGCCGAGGGCTACGAGCAGTACTTC; CDR3: CASSPPAEGYEQYF
size: .; D: .; J: TRBJ2-2; V: TRBV27; length: 12; DNA: TGTGCCAGTGGAGGGAATTCCGGGGAGCTGTTTTTT; CDR3: CASGGNSGELFF
size: few; D: .; J: TRBJ2-1; V: TRBV7-3; length: 16; DNA: TGTGCCAGCAGCTTTCAGACGGAGAGCTCCTACAATGAGCAGTTCTTC; CDR3: CASSFQTESSYNEQFF
size: .; D: .; J: TRBJ1-1; V: TRBV7-2; length: 13; DNA: TGTGCCAGCAGGGTTTTCGGGGTCACTGAAGCTTTCTTT; CDR3: CASRVFGVTEAFF
size: .; D: TRBD2; J: TRBJ2-3; V: TRBV13; length: 16; DNA: TGTGCCAGCAGCTATTGGGGCGGGGGGGGCACAGATACGCAGTATTTT; CDR3: CASSYWGGGGTDTQYF
size: .; D: .; J: TRBJ2-5; V: TRBV7-2; length: 13; DNA: TGTGCCAGCAGCCCGTCCCTCTCGGAGACCCAGTACTTC; CDR3: CASSPSLSETQYF
size: .; D: .; J: TRBJ1-1; V: TRBV18; length: 14; DNA: TGTGCCAGCTCCCCTCGACAGGTACGGATTGAAGCTTTCTTT; CDR3: CASSPRQVRIEAFF
size: .; D: TRBD2; J: TRBJ2-1; V: TRBV19; length: 17; DNA: TGTGCCAGTAGTATAGATCCAGCGGGAGGAATCTACAATGAGCAGTTCTTC; CDR3: CASSIDPAGGIYNEQFF
size: .; D: .; J: TRBJ2-7; V: TRBV27; length: 13; DNA: TGTGCCAGCAGTTTATCCCCGGGGTACGAGCAGTACTTC; CDR3: CASSLSPGYEQYF